The next 29 T cell receptor beta chains were all read from a single sample in a study of post-analysis software for immune sequencing data. Whole-study results and caveats: Compared with controls, patients had more of 4 or 5 TRBV segments, including TRBV5-6, TRBV5-1 and TRBV20-1.

These receptors have no identified antigens. Prepared libraries of TCR beta cDNA carried unique molecular identifiers. TCRdb used MiXCR to reprocess the PCR reads, holding one entry per CDR3 protein. Of some 690,000 distinct CDR3 sequences in the sample, roughly 30% were seen once. Sequences were obtained from blood. The source is a girl aged 10-17 years with multiple sclerosis.

Comment on this clonotype: The junction does not match germline at one end; this may be a read error. This chain joins TRBV10-1 and TRBJ2-7, with D perhaps TRBD1 (5 bases). Germline-derived CDR1 and CDR2 are WNHNN and SYGVQD (reference sequence). CDR3 size: 14 residues. For the CDR3, the DNA is TGCGCCAGCAGGGAGTCCTGGACATCCCACGAGCAGTACTTC. It is translated as CASRESWTSHEQYF.

The gene calls are TRBV10-3 and TRBJ1-4; TRBD1 matches at 7 bases. V was clipped by 10 bases and J by 5 bases; unmatched bases: 13. Germline values: CDR1 ENHRY, CDR2 SYGVKD. This CDR3 has 15 residues. Here the CDR3 reads CATGPGTDRNEKLFF. CDR3 bases: TGTGCCACCGGCCCGGGGACAGACCGGAATGAAAAACTGTTTTTT.

The chain employs TRBV5-1 and TRBJ2-5, with 8 positions matching TRBD1. Germline V gives CDR1 SGHRS, CDR2 YFSETQ. V gave up 4 bases and J gave up 4 bases; unmatched junction bases: 15. This CDR3 has 17 residues. CDR3 DNA: TGCGCCAGCAGCCCCGCGGTCGGGACAGGCCTCGGAGAGACCCAGTACTTC. It yields the protein CASSPAVGTGLGETQYF.

CDR3 amino acids: CASSYSAPGTVSYNEQFF. The CDR3 DNA reads as TGTGCCAGCAGTTACTCCGCGCCGGGGACGGTATCTTACAATGAGCAGTTCTTC. The chain carries TRBV6-5 and TRBJ2-1; perhaps D is TRBD1 or TRBD2 (5 bases each). CDR1 is MNHEY and CDR2 is SVGAGI in the germline V gene. The CDR3 runs 18 residues. V gave up 0 bases and J gave up 4 bases, with 19 bases separating them.

The count of this clonotype is one. The V call is TRBV5-1, the J call TRBJ2-4; 11 bases are a match to TRBD2. The end of the DNA aligns better with TRBJ2-5, so the J call may be wrong. The CDR3 is 14 residues long. Germline lookup yields CDR1 SGHRS and CDR2 YFSETQ. This CDR3 reads CASQEGLAEETQYF. CDR3 nucleotides: TGCGCCAGCCAGGAGGGACTAGCGGAAGAGACCCAGTACTTC.

This clonotype was seen only a few times. The chain joins TRBV7-9 to TRBJ2-3, with 9 positions matching TRBD1. The V gene's germline CDR1 is SEHNR and CDR2 FQNEAQ (reference sequence). V gave up 6 bases and J gave up 6 bases; unmatched junction bases: 16. There are 17 residues in the CDR3. In DNA form, the CDR3 reads TGTGCCAGCAGTGAACCGGACAGGGGAAGTAGTGCTGATACGCAGTATTTT. Its protein is CASSEPDRGSSADTQYF.

This clonotype was picked up a small number of times. The J gene is TRBJ2-7, the V gene TRBV20-1, with D possibly matching TRBD2 (6 bases). The CDR3 is 15 residues long. The V end lost 3 bases, the J end lost 0 bases, and 15 bases lay between the germline ends. The germline V gene has CDR1 DFQATT and CDR2 SNEGSKA (reference sequence). The CDR3 region is CSASSRGGSSYEQYF. The CDR3, as DNA: TGCAGTGCTAGCTCAAGAGGAGGGAGCTCCTACGAGCAGTACTTC.

Details on this clonotype: One junction end does not reproduce the germline sequence, and a read error may be involved. The chain uses TRBV5-1 and TRBJ2-7; 8 positions match TRBD2. The CDR3 is made up of 16 amino acids. Germline V gene data show CDR1 as SGHRS and CDR2 as YFSETQ. The CDR3 DNA follows: TGCGCCGGCAGCTTGGCCATCGGGAGGGCAATTTACGAGCAGTACTTC. Protein product: CAGSLAIGRAIYEQYF.

This clonotype has a handful of counts. V is TRBV29-1 and J is TRBJ2-3; no clear D gene. The CDR3 has 15 amino acids. The germline V gene has CDR1 SQVTM and CDR2 ANQGSEA. Deletions cut 3 bases from V and 1 base from J, with 14 bases between. The DNA for the CDR3 is TGCAGCGTTGACGGCGACCCCGGCGGCACAGATACGCAGTATTTT. This codes for CSVDGDPGGTDTQYF.

Turning to this clonotype: An end of the junction differs from the germline gene, which may be a read error. The chain is built from TRBV29-1 and TRBJ2-6, with D perhaps assigned TRBD1 or TRBD2 (5 bases each). This CDR3 region has 15 residues. The germline V gene has CDR1 SQVTM and CDR2 ANQGSEA. The CDR3 sequence is CSVEDRGAGANVRTF. The DNA of the CDR3 is TGCAGCGTTGAAGATCGAGGGGCTGGGGCCAACGTCCGGACTTTC.

This rearrangement joins TRBV5-1 to TRBJ2-5; D perhaps matches TRBD1 (5 bases). CDR3 length: 14 residues. V lost 1 base, J lost 6 bases, and 13 bases lay in between. Per germline, CDR1 SGHRS and CDR2 YFSETQ. CDR3 loop: CASSLHQGSQTQYF. The CDR3 coding sequence is TGCGCCAGCAGCTTGCATCAGGGTAGCCAGACCCAGTACTTC.

In this sample, this clonotype turned up many times. The chain couples TRBV6-2 or TRBV6-3 to TRBJ2-6; possible D gene TRBD1, 6 bases. V was shortened by 3 bases and J by 2 bases, with 8 bases between the two germline ends. Germline-derived CDR1 and CDR2 are MNHEY and SVGEGT. The CDR3 covers 15 residues. The CDR3 DNA reads TGTGCCAGCAGTTATAAGGGGGCTGGGGCCAACGTCCTGACTTTC. Translated, it gives CASSYKGAGANVLTF.

This clonotype was picked up a small number of times. The chain has TRBV5-1 and TRBJ2-7; possible D gene TRBD2, 6 bases. Germline V gene data show CDR1 as SGHRS and CDR2 as YFSETQ. This CDR3 is 14 amino acids long. Trimming shortened V by 7 bases and J by 1 base, and 15 bases separated the two germline ends. CDR3 sequence reads: CASSATGTSYEQYF. CDR3 bases: TGCGCCAGCTCCGCCACCGGGACTTCCTACGAGCAGTACTTC.

The chain employs TRBV5-1 and TRBJ2-3; no reliable D call. This CDR3 region has 15 residues. V lost 0 bases and J 0 bases, leaving 8 bases between the germline ends. The germline V gene encodes CDR1 SGHRS and CDR2 YFSETQ. CDR3 nucleotide sequence: TGCGCCAGCAGCTTGGCGGAAGCTAGCACAGATACGCAGTATTTT. It encodes CASSLAEASTDTQYF.

This clonotype was seen a handful of times. V and J are TRBV28 and TRBJ1-5; TRBD1 might be the D (5 bases). V was shortened by 9 bases and J by 7 bases, with 13 bases between the two germline ends. Per germline, CDR1 MDHEN and CDR2 SYDVKM. The CDR3 sequence is 12 residues long. The CDR3 DNA is TGTGCCAGTATTGGGGCGGGGCAGCCCCAGCATTTT. It is translated as CASIGAGQPQHF.

The table lists this clonotype with a few counts. The genes are TRBV6-5 and TRBJ1-2; TRBD1 is a possible D gene (6 bases). Trimming shortened V by 0 bases and J by 7 bases, and 12 bases separated the two germline ends. The V gene's germline CDR1 is MNHEY and CDR2 SVGAGI. This CDR3 contains 14 residues. The CDR3 spells CASSYSGGRRGYTF. The CDR3 DNA is TGTGCCAGCAGTTACTCGGGGGGGCGCCGTGGCTACACCTTC.

The chain carries TRBV4-3 and TRBJ2-1, with D perhaps matching TRBD1 (6 bases). The CDR3 runs to 16 residues. Per the germline V gene, CDR1 is LGHNA and CDR2 is YSLEER. The germline V and J ends were trimmed by 4 bases and 0 bases, with 13 bases remaining between them. The chain's CDR3 is CASSLRGFSSYNEQFF. CDR3 in DNA: TGCGCCAGCAGCCTCAGGGGCTTTAGCTCCTACAATGAGCAGTTCTTC.

This clonotype was picked up a small number of times. This CDR3 is CASSFGGRAGSDTQYF. In nucleotides, the CDR3 is TGTGCCAGCAGTTTCGGAGGGAGGGCCGGGTCAGATACGCAGTATTTT. This chain uses TRBV12-3 or TRBV12-4 with TRBJ2-3; 7 bases line up with TRBD2. J was trimmed by 4 bases and V by 3 bases; bases with no gene match: 10. The CDR3 totals 16 residues.

This clonotype occurred a few times. V is TRBV7-2 and J is TRBJ1-5, with a tentative D call TRBD1 (6 bases). Germline lookup yields CDR1 SGHTA and CDR2 FQGNSA. V was trimmed by 4 bases and J by 6 bases, leaving 16 bases between them. CDR3 length: 15 residues. The CDR3 spells CASSWGQALAQPQHF. The CDR3 region has the DNA TGTGCCAGCAGCTGGGGGCAGGCGTTGGCTCAGCCCCAGCATTTT.

The chain recombines TRBV28 with TRBJ1-4; the match to TRBD1 covers 8 bases. In germline, CDR1 is MDHEN, CDR2 SYDVKM. V gave up 2 bases and J gave up 5 bases; unmatched junction bases: 4. There are 15 residues in the CDR3. CDR3 in amino acids: CASSLVSGGNEKLFF. In nucleotides, the CDR3 is TGTGCCAGCAGTTTAGTCTCAGGGGGCAATGAAAAACTGTTTTTT.

This clonotype was observed at least ten times. The rearrangement links TRBV25-1 to TRBJ2-7; D ambiguous. The V and J ends lost 7 bases and 0 bases respectively, with 4 bases between them. The germline CDR1 and CDR2 sequences are MGHDK and SYGVNS. This CDR3 spans 11 amino acids. CDR3 sequence reads: CASTDSYEQYF. DNA for the CDR3: TGTGCCAGCACAGACTCCTACGAGCAGTACTTC.

This chain joins TRBV5-6 and TRBJ1-5; D call uncertain. Germline CDR1 reads SGHDT; CDR2 reads YYEEEE. The CDR3 covers 14 residues. Trimming left V 3 bases short and J 5 bases short, with 12 bases between. The chain's CDR3 is CASSSNPVDQPQHF. In DNA form, the CDR3 reads TGTGCCAGCAGCTCCAATCCGGTCGATCAGCCCCAGCATTTT.

This clonotype has a handful of counts. The chain employs TRBV27 and TRBJ2-3; no clear D gene. Per germline, CDR1 MNHEY and CDR2 SMNVEV (reference sequence). The CDR3 has 16 amino acids. Trimming removed 6 bases from V and 1 base from J, with 17 bases in between. This CDR3 reads CASRGWLGRGTDTQYF. CDR3 bases: TGTGCCAGCAGGGGATGGTTGGGCAGAGGCACAGATACGCAGTATTTT.

The rearrangement links TRBV28 to TRBJ2-4; D is tentatively TRBD1 or TRBD2 (5 bases each). The end of the DNA is better explained by TRBJ2-5, so the J call may be wrong. The CDR3 covers 15 residues. CDR1 and CDR2 (germline): MDHEN, SYDVKM. The CDR3 nucleotides are TGTGCCAGCAGTCCCTTTCTGGGGGTAGGAGAGACCCAGTACTTC. Its protein product is CASSPFLGVGETQYF.

The chain is built from TRBV7-8 and TRBJ2-7; unclear D gene. Germline assignment: CDR1 SGHVS and CDR2 FQNEAQ. This CDR3 comprises 15 residues. V lost 2 bases, J lost 4 bases, and 15 bases lay in between. Written as DNA, the CDR3 is TGTGCCAGCAGCTTACTTTCCGGGTTGTTATACGAGCAGTACTTC. Translating it yields CASSLLSGLLYEQYF. The entire variable domain, with the rest obtained from reference TRBV7-8 and TRBJ2-7, is as follows: GAGVSQSPRYKVAKRGQDVALRCDPISGHVSLFWYQQALGQGPEFLTYFQNEAQLDKSGLPSDRFFAERPEGSVSTLKIQRTQQEDSAVYLCASSLLSGLLYEQYFGPGTRLTVT.

The V gene is TRBV7-2, the J gene TRBJ2-7, with 11 bases fitting TRBD2. The trim removed 6 bases at V and 7 bases at J, leaving 14 bases unmatched. Per germline, CDR1 SGHTA and CDR2 FQGNSA. The CDR3 totals 16 residues. In DNA form, the CDR3 reads TGTGCCAGCAGTCACGGGCTAGCGGGAGGAAAGAATGAGCAGTACTTC. Amino acid sequence: CASSHGLAGGKNEQYF.

The rearrangement uses TRBV20-1 and TRBJ2-1; 7 bases line up with TRBD2. CDR3 length: 17 amino acids. Germline V lookup: CDR1 DFQATT, CDR2 SNEGSKA (reference sequence). After removal of 2 bases from V and 5 bases from J, the junction contained 15 bases not matched to a gene. DNA of the CDR3: TGCAGTGCTAGACTTTCCAGCGGGGAACGGCCCAACAATGAGCAGTTCTTC. It specifies CSARLSSGERPNNEQFF.

This clonotype occurred a few times. The CDR3 loop reads CSARDYRSSGKTQETQYF. CDR3 DNA sequence: TGCAGTGCTAGAGATTATCGTTCTAGCGGGAAGACCCAAGAGACCCAGTACTTC. J is TRBJ2-5 and V is TRBV20-1; 9 nucleotides align to TRBD2. Germline V CDR1 and CDR2: DFQATT, SNEGSKA (reference sequence). CDR3 size: 18 residues. The ends lost 0 bases at V and 1 base at J; junction bases unmatched: 12.

There are a few counts of this clonotype. The rearrangement joins TRBV20-1 to TRBJ1-2; D might be TRBD1 (5 bases). The CDR3 is made up of 13 amino acids. CDR1 is DFQATT, CDR2 SNEGSKA, per germline (reference sequence). V was trimmed by 3 bases and J by 7 bases, leaving 15 bases between them. The CDR3 DNA follows: TGCAGTGCTAGCCCCAGGGAGGAAGGTGGCTACACCTTC. It is translated as CSASPREEGGYTF.